A single sample gave rise to the 22 T cell receptor beta chains below, sequenced in a study of CD8 T cells in ankylosing spondylitis. TCRdb recomputed calls from the 5' RACE reads with MiXCR, one row per CDR3 protein. Found here are 200,000 to 300,000 distinct CDR3 sequences, 8% to 11% of them singletons; the top ten hold less than 3%. The sequenced sample consisted of blood, either unsorted or a sorted T cell fraction (not recorded which). These receptors were taken from a male donor with ankylosing spondylitis or in good health (not recorded which).

This clonotype appeared a few times. The chain uses TRBV6-2 or TRBV6-3 and TRBJ2-7; TRBD1 agrees at 11 bases. V lost 2 bases to trimming and J lost 3 bases; unmatched junction nucleotides: 3. This CDR3 has 15 residues. Germline CDR1 and CDR2: MNHEY and SVGEGT. CDR3 protein: CASSYLGTGGYEQYF. The CDR3 bases are TGTGCCAGCAGTTACCTGGGGACAGGGGGCTACGAGCAGTACTTC.

In this sample, this clonotype turned up many times. In DNA, the CDR3 is TGTGCCAGCAGCTCCATTAGGGCAGCCTACAATGAGCAGTTCTTC. Translated, it gives CASSSIRAAYNEQFF. The chain has TRBV11-2 and TRBJ2-1; D gene ambiguous. The CDR3 covers 15 residues. V lost 4 bases to trimming and J lost 2 bases, with 12 bases between them. The V gene's germline CDR1 is SGHAT and CDR2 FQNNGV.

This clonotype appeared many times. CDR3 nucleotide sequence: TGTGCCAGCACCTTGCCTAGACCGGGACAGGGGTCCCAAGAGACCCAGTACTTC. Translated: CASTLPRPGQGSQETQYF. This chain links TRBV7-6 with TRBJ2-5; 10 nucleotides line up with TRBD1. The CDR3 contains 18 residues. The germline CDR1 and CDR2 sequences are SGHVS and FNYEAQ. The V gene end was trimmed by 7 bases and the J gene end by 1 base; junction bases not matched to a gene: 15.

The genes are TRBV4-2 and TRBJ2-5, with D unresolved. CDR3 length: 14 amino acids. The germline gives CDR1 LGHNA, CDR2 YNFKEQ. Trimming removed 0 bases at V and 1 base at J, with 6 bases between. In DNA form, the CDR3 reads TGTGCCAGCAGCCAAGAAGGCCCCCAAGAGACCCAGTACTTC. This translates into CASSQEGPQETQYF.

In its sample, this clonotype was seen many times. This chain uses TRBV5-1 with TRBJ1-4; D is uncertain. V shed 4 bases and J shed 7 bases, with 14 bases lying between them. Per the germline V gene, CDR1 is SGHRS and CDR2 is YFSETQ. The CDR3 covers 14 residues. CDR3 nucleotides: TGCGCCAGCAGCGCGACGGCGAGGCGTGAAAAACTGTTTTTT. Translating gives CASSATARREKLFF.

This clonotype was counted ten times or more. The rearrangement links TRBV7-2 to TRBJ1-1; D uncertain. Trimming left V 5 bases short and J 5 bases short, with 9 bases between. The CDR3 extends over 12 amino acids. The V gene's germline CDR1 is SGHTA and CDR2 FQGNSA. CDR3 in amino acids: CASSRILTEAFF. In DNA form, the CDR3 reads TGTGCCAGCAGCCGGATATTGACTGAAGCTTTCTTT.

Many counts were recorded for this clonotype. The gene calls are TRBV6-1 and TRBJ2-7; perhaps D is TRBD1 or TRBD2 (6 bases each). The CDR3 sequence is 15 residues long. Trimming removed 7 bases at V and 7 bases at J, with 23 bases between. In germline, CDR1 is MNHNS, CDR2 SASEGT. CDR3 bases: TGTGCCAGCACCGGAGGGGGAGTGTTCTCGTTGGAGCAGTACTTC. Residues: CASTGGGVFSLEQYF.

This clonotype was detected ten times or more. The genes are TRBV20-1 and TRBJ1-4, with TRBD1 matching 8 bases. Germline CDR1 reads DFQATT; CDR2 reads SNEGSKA (reference sequence). Unmatched junction bases numbered 5, after V lost 5 bases and J lost 0 bases. There are 15 residues in the CDR3. In DNA form, the CDR3 reads TGCAGTGCTGCCAACAGGGGGACAACTAATGAAAAACTGTTTTTT. This sequence encodes CSAANRGTTNEKLFF.

The V call is TRBV10-3, the J call TRBJ2-6; no clear D. The germline CDR1 and CDR2 sequences are ENHRY and SYGVKD. The V gene lost 8 bases and the J gene lost 0 bases, with 8 bases spanning the gap. The length of the CDR3 is 14 residues. The CDR3 DNA is TGTGCCATCGCGGCAGCCTCTGGGGCCAACGTCCTGACTTTC. Its protein product is CAIAAASGANVLTF.

In this sample, this clonotype turned up many times. The chain is built from TRBV7-9 and TRBJ2-1; D is perhaps TRBD1 (6 bases). This CDR3 is 16 amino acids long. Trimming pared 2 bases from V and 1 base from J, leaving 12 bases between. The germline CDR1 and CDR2 sequences are SEHNR and FQNEAQ (reference sequence). In nucleotides, the CDR3 is TGTGCCAGCAGCTTAAACCCGACAGGATCCTACAATGAGCAGTTCTTC. It encodes CASSLNPTGSYNEQFF. The whole variable domain, remainder taken from reference TRBV7-9 and TRBJ2-1, is DTGVSQNPRHKITKRGQNVTFRCDPISEHNRLYWYRQTLGQGPEFLTYFQNEAQLEKSRLLSDRFSAERPKGSFSTLEIQRTEQGDSAMYLCASSLNPTGSYNEQFFGPGTRLTVL.

About this clonotype: A read error may explain this, as a much larger clone is one base away. This sequence joins TRBV18 and TRBJ1-2; unclear D gene. Germline-derived CDR1 and CDR2 are KGHSH and LQKENI. The CDR3 length is 12 residues. The CDR3 region is CASSPTDYDYTF. The CDR3 nucleotides are TGTGCCAGCTCACCTACGGACTATGACTACACCTTC. Using reference TRBV18 and TRBJ1-2 for the parts outside the CDR3, the full variable domain is NAGVMQNPRHLVRRRGQEARLRCSPMKGHSHVYWYRQLPEEGLKFMVYLQKENIIDESGMPKERFSAEFPKEGPSILRIQQVVRGDSAAYFCASSPTDYDYTFGSGTRLTVV.

This clonotype was seen at least ten times. This rearrangement joins TRBV29-1 to TRBJ1-2; possible D gene TRBD1, 6 bases. The CDR3 has 11 residues. Trimming took off 7 bases at V and 8 bases at J, with 14 bases between the two ends. Germline V gives CDR1 SQVTM, CDR2 ANQGSEA. The CDR3 DNA follows: TGCAGCGGGCAGGGGACGGTCGGCTACACCTTC. This sequence encodes CSGQGTVGYTF.

This clonotype was seen many times. The chain uses TRBV25-1 and TRBJ2-5; TRBD1 agrees at 8 bases. Germline lookup yields CDR1 MGHDK and CDR2 SYGVNS. V was pared by 0 bases and J by 5 bases, with 8 bases of the junction left unmatched. The CDR3 has 16 residues. CDR3 protein: CASSEYGGQVEETQYF. In nucleotides, the CDR3 is TGTGCCAGCAGTGAATATGGGGGACAGGTCGAGGAGACCCAGTACTTC.

This clonotype has only a few counts. The chain recombines TRBV7-9 with TRBJ2-1, with 11 nucleotides matching TRBD2. Per the germline V gene, CDR1 is SEHNR and CDR2 is FQNEAQ (reference sequence). The CDR3 loop spans 17 amino acids. V lost 4 bases and J lost 7; bases outside the gene matches: 12. The CDR3 sequence is CASSWTKLAGDPNEQFF. In DNA form, the CDR3 reads TGTGCCAGCAGCTGGACGAAACTAGCGGGAGATCCAAATGAGCAGTTCTTC.

Many counts were recorded for this clonotype. The V call is TRBV6-1, the J call TRBJ2-7; D may be TRBD1 or TRBD2 (7 bases each). The CDR3 is 15 residues long. Trimming left V 6 bases short and J 0 bases short, with 15 bases between. CDR1 MNHNS and CDR2 SASEGT come from the germline V gene. CDR3 nucleotide sequence: TGTGCCAGCAGCGAGCCCAGGGGGGGCTCCTACGAGCAGTACTTC. Protein sequence: CASSEPRGGSYEQYF.

This clonotype was recorded many times. The CDR3 DNA reads TGTGCCAGCAGCTTAACGGGGGGTAGCACAGATACGCAGTATTTT. Translating it yields CASSLTGGSTDTQYF. The rearrangement joins TRBV11-2 to TRBJ2-3, with 7 bases aligning to TRBD2. V was clipped by 2 bases and J by 0 bases; unmatched bases: 2. Germline CDR1 reads SGHAT; CDR2 reads FQNNGV. The CDR3 loop spans 15 amino acids.

This clonotype was counted ten times or more. The V call is TRBV12-3 or TRBV12-4, the J call TRBJ2-2, with D perhaps matching TRBD2 (5 bases). This CDR3 spans 12 amino acids. Trimming pared 9 bases from V and 1 base from J, leaving 6 bases between. In DNA form, the CDR3 reads TGTGCCAGTGGGAGGAACACCGGGGAGCTGTTTTTT. Translation gives CASGRNTGELFF.

This clonotype was seen at least ten times. The chain joins TRBV9 to TRBJ2-2; a weak D match, TRBD2 (6 bases). Germline V gene lookup returns CDR1 SGDLS and CDR2 YYNGEE. The ends were cut back, 0 bases at V and 4 bases at J, with 7 bases in the middle. This CDR3 has 14 residues. The CDR3 nucleotides are TGTGCCAGCAGCGTAGACGGGGGCACCGGGGAGCTGTTTTTT. It is translated as CASSVDGGTGELFF.

The chain carries TRBV30 and TRBJ2-5; D is ambiguous. The CDR3 is 13 residues long. V gave up 0 bases and J gave up 6 bases, with 11 bases separating them. Germline CDR1 GTSNPN, CDR2 SVGIG (reference sequence). As DNA, the CDR3 is TGTGCCTGGAGTGTACTCGAGAGGAAGACCCAGTACTTC. Protein sequence: CAWSVLERKTQYF.

This clonotype appeared many times. The chain is built from TRBV29-1 and TRBJ1-2; TRBD1 matches 7 bases. The CDR3 is made up of 17 amino acids. Germline assignment: CDR1 SQVTM and CDR2 ANQGSEA. V trimming: 0 bases; J trimming: 2 bases; junction bases outside the gene matches: 12. The DNA for the CDR3 is TGCAGCGTTGAAGAAGGGCCACTCCCGGACAGGAACTATGGCTACACCTTC. Its translation: CSVEEGPLPDRNYGYTF.

Ten or more counts support this clonotype. The V gene is TRBV20-1, the J gene TRBJ1-2, with D unclear. Per the germline V gene, CDR1 is DFQATT and CDR2 is SNEGSKA (reference sequence). Trimming stripped 5 bases from V and 1 base from J, with 11 bases between. The CDR3 contains 13 residues. The DNA for the CDR3 is TGCAGTGCTGATTCACGGATTAACTATGGCTACACCTTC. Protein: CSADSRINYGYTF.

The V and J genes are TRBV7-2 and TRBJ1-5, with D perhaps TRBD1 (6 bases). With 5 bases removed from V and 4 bases from J, the gap between germline ends came to 15 bases. Germline values: CDR1 SGHTA, CDR2 FQGNSA. The CDR3 length is 15 residues. CDR3 loop: CASSRGVPMNQPQHF. The CDR3 DNA is TGTGCCAGCAGCAGGGGGGTCCCGATGAATCAGCCCCAGCATTTT.